This TCR beta chain is drawn from a study of beta chain features in type 1 diabetes listed by TCRdb under 2018. Turning to the overall study: No differences in mean age, gender distribution, total cell number or subset yield were found between patients and healthy donors. A total of 90 million to 120 million sorted cells were examined across all samples, and a strong correlation was observed between cell number per subset and RNA yield. Whereas all 30 or so donors provided naive and central memory subsets, regulatory and stem cell-like memory subsets were isolated from just 8 patients and about 8 healthy donors. In the study, recently diagnosed type 1 diabetes patients and matched healthy donors were compared on the TCRB repertoires of their sorted circulating CD4+ T cell subsets. On the study overall, not on this receptor specifically: Shorter templates might be favored by PCR, yet because patient and control samples were amplified and corrected together, any such skew would affect both groups equally. Naive, central memory and regulatory TCRB repertoires appeared to be more similar among patients than among healthy donors. Because cDNA rather than genomic DNA was sequenced, highly expressing activated cells could have been over-represented, although no difference in activation and CD3 levels was found between groups. A moderate but significant shortening of TCRB CDR3 length was observed in type 1 diabetes patients in all four CD4+ subsets. Because small numbers of individuals were included in the HLA sub-analyses, any influence of HLA type on TCRB rearrangement was left unresolved. Fewer insertions and more nucleotide deletions at VDJ recombination sites were observed in patients with type 1 diabetes, implying thymic rearrangement abnormalities.

The entire isolated RNA was reverse transcribed using the High Capacity cDNA Reverse Transcription Kit, and thus expressed TCRB transcripts were sequenced. Naive, central memory and regulatory T cell samples underwent deep immunoSEQ sequencing, averaging approximately 3.5 million total reads per sample. Sorted cells were lysed in RLT buffer and RNA was extracted with DNase-treated RNeasy Micro or Mini kits, depending on cell number. To prevent cross-contamination, each cell subset was processed individually, whereas patient and healthy donor samples were processed jointly. The immunoSEQ multiplex PCR was used to amplify TCRB sequences from cDNA, yielding 87-bp fragments that span the CDR3 region. Sequencing of the amplicons was performed on the Illumina HiSeq platform. As for how the authors treated the data: Synthetic template baselines were used to correct PCR bias computationally, reads within Hamming distance 2 were collapsed, and singletons that could not be merged were discarded. Reads were aligned against IMGT to assign V, D and J genes, CDR3 length and insertions or deletions at six rearrangement sites. Within each subset, clonotype counts were normalized to the number of sorted cells before true diversity and Gini coefficients were calculated with the tcR R package. The overlap coefficient, calculated on TCRB nucleotide sequences, was used to measure repertoire sharing. Out-of-frame TCRB sequences from naive cells were analyzed as a proxy for the pre-selection repertoire. The clones in this table, taken by TCRdb from immuneACCESS, are in-frame only. Not every clone is retained; where verified, under half of the shortfall comes from an unresolved V gene, and the cause of the rest is unknown. The V and J calls and clone size were taken over from that table, and D and trimming were inferred from the DNA. The sample includes about 410,000 clones, with about 15% observed a single time. The top ten clonotypes cover 0.03% to 0.04% of the sample.

Each donor gave one peripheral blood draw, approximately 120 mL on average, collected into heparinised tubes. Using a panel that included CD45RO, CCR7, CD25, CD127, CD95 and CD27, naive, central memory, regulatory and stem cell-like memory CD4+ T cells were sorted on a BD FACSAria II. Purity was above 95% for every sorted population. PBMCs were separated immediately by Lymphoprep density gradient centrifugation and were stained directly, without being cultured. To minimize batch effects, samples were stained and sorted in pairs, one healthy donor with one patient per experiment. V loses 0 bases, J loses 2 bases, and the germline ends lie 5 bases apart. Measured from the cysteine to the phenylalanine, the CDR3 is 13 residues long. Of all the DNA, just the CDR3 is kept, 39 bases in frame from base 1. Per the germline V gene (reference sequence), SGHNT is the CDR1 and YYREEE is the CDR2. This clone has a handful of counts. The target of this receptor is not known. No much larger clone exists at a distance of one base, and base qualities are not known.

Sequencing used naive CD4+ T cells from blood. This specimen's cell subset or site label, per the study, means: true naive CD4+ T cells. The rearranged chain carries TRBV5-4 and TRBJ1-2, with the D gene not clear enough to name. The receptor's source is a man aged 25 to 40 in good health. Here the CDR3 is given as CASSLDGNYGYTF. The nucleotide sequence is TGTGCCAGCAGCTTGGATGGGAACTATGGCTACACCTTC. Full variable domain (CDR3 extended with the reference TRBV5-4 and TRBJ1-2 proteins): ETGVTQSPTHLIKTRGQQVTLRCSSQSGHNTVSWYQQALGQGPQFIFQYYREEENGRGNFPPRFSGLQFPNYSSELNVNALELDDSALYLCASSLDGNYGYTFGSGTRLTVV.